The 19 T cell receptor beta chains below were found in one sample sequenced in a study of T cells in Graves' hyperthyroidism and ophthalmopathy. Researchers amplified the TCR beta CDR3 regions from RNA transcripts. The HTBI primer set served for first-round RT-PCR of the TCR CDR3. TCRdb recomputed calls from the multiplex PCR reads with MiXCR, one row per CDR3 protein. The sample has 200,000 to 250,000 distinct CDR3 sequences; roughly 22% are singletons. The sample taken for sequencing was blood. The receptors were sampled from a woman aged 40 to 50 with Graves' ophthalmopathy.

This clonotype was recorded many times. The chain couples TRBV6-5 to TRBJ1-2; tentative D call: TRBD1 (5 bases). The CDR3 has 13 residues. Germline-derived CDR1 and CDR2 are MNHEY and SVGAGI. With 7 bases removed from V and 2 bases from J, the gap between germline ends came to 11 bases. The DNA for the CDR3 is TGTGCCAGCACTTGGGACGTAAACTATGGCTACACCTTC. Translation gives CASTWDVNYGYTF.

This clonotype was seen repeatedly, ten times or more. This chain joins TRBV6-2 or TRBV6-3 and TRBJ1-5, with D unclear. The V end was cut by 5 bases, the J end by 5 bases, with 13 bases between. This CDR3 contains 14 residues. The germline V gene has CDR1 MNHEY and CDR2 SVGEGT. CDR3: CASSQRSSDQPQHF. CDR3 sequence (DNA): TGTGCCAGCAGTCAAAGGAGTTCCGATCAGCCCCAGCATTTT.

Ten or more counts support this clonotype. V usage is TRBV7-2 and J usage is TRBJ2-7; D gene unclear. The CDR3 is 14 residues long. Per the germline V gene, CDR1 is SGHTA and CDR2 is FQGNSA. Trimming removed 3 bases from V and 4 bases from J, with 13 bases in between. This CDR3 is CASSFPIGSYEQYF. The CDR3 DNA sequence: TGTGCCAGCAGCTTCCCAATAGGCTCTTACGAGCAGTACTTC.

Ten or more counts support this clonotype. The rearrangement uses TRBV4-2 and TRBJ1-1; a possible D gene is TRBD1 (5 bases). Germline V gene sequence: CDR1 LGHNA, CDR2 YNFKEQ. This CDR3 spans 12 amino acids. V lost 2 bases and J 5 bases, leaving 6 bases between the germline ends. The CDR3, as DNA: TGTGCCAGCAGCCAACAGGGAACTGAAGCTTTCTTT. Amino acids: CASSQQGTEAFF.

In its sample, this clonotype was seen many times. A read error may be the cause here, since a much bigger clone is one base away. The V call is TRBV27, the J call TRBJ1-5, with D hard to call. The germline V gene has CDR1 MNHEY and CDR2 SMNVEV (reference sequence). This CDR3 has 13 amino acids. CDR3 loop: CASRLTSNRPQHF. In DNA form, the CDR3 reads TGTGCCAGCAGATTAACTAGCAATCGGCCCCAGCATTTT.

This clonotype has at least ten counts. The J gene is TRBJ1-2, the V gene TRBV9; perhaps TRBD1 as D (5 bases). Trimming removed 4 bases at V and 3 bases at J, with 16 bases between. Per the germline V gene, CDR1 is SGDLS and CDR2 is YYNGEE. The CDR3 runs 15 residues. CDR3: CASSPIVGADYGYTF. CDR3 sequence (DNA): TGTGCCAGCAGCCCCATTGTCGGGGCAGACTATGGCTACACCTTC.

Many counts were recorded for this clonotype. This chain connects TRBV7-2 to TRBJ1-3, with D perhaps TRBD1 (6 bases). The V end was cut by 0 bases, the J end by 2 bases, with 11 bases between. The CDR3 sequence is 16 residues long. Looked up from germline, CDR1 is SGHTA and CDR2 is FQGNSA. CDR3: CASSLARTAPGNTIYF. The DNA of the CDR3 is TGTGCCAGCAGCTTAGCCCGGACAGCGCCTGGAAACACCATATATTTT.

This clonotype was observed many times. This rearrangement joins TRBV5-6 to TRBJ1-1, with D tentatively TRBD1 (6 bases). Germline CDR1 SGHDT, CDR2 YYEEEE. Trimming stripped 3 bases from V and 3 bases from J, with 12 bases between. The CDR3 runs to 14 residues. CDR3 sequence: CASSSVTGYTEAFF. Here the CDR3 DNA reads TGTGCCAGCAGCTCGGTGACAGGATACACTGAAGCTTTCTTT.

The genes are TRBV7-6 and TRBJ2-7; 12 bases fit TRBD2. Germline V lookup: CDR1 SGHVS, CDR2 FNYEAQ. The trim removed 5 bases at V and 3 bases at J, leaving 5 bases unmatched. The CDR3 is 15 amino acids. The CDR3 DNA reads as TGTGCCAGCAGCGCACTAGCGGGAGGACGCTACGAGCAGTACTTC. Protein product: CASSALAGGRYEQYF.

This clonotype occurred many times. The genes are TRBV7-2 and TRBJ1-3; D may be TRBD1 (6 bases). The CDR3 is 14 residues long. Between the trimmed V and J ends, which lost 2 bases and 2 bases, there was a span of 7 bases. Germline lookup yields CDR1 SGHTA and CDR2 FQGNSA. CDR3 residues: CASSLTGTGNTIYF. The CDR3 nucleotides read TGTGCCAGCAGCTTAACAGGGACTGGAAACACCATATATTTT.

This clonotype was detected many times. This sequence joins TRBV27 and TRBJ2-7, with 8 bases identical to TRBD2. The junction had 8 bases not matched to a gene; V was cut back by 5 bases and J by 5 bases. In germline, CDR1 is MNHEY, CDR2 SMNVEV (reference sequence). The CDR3 consists of 14 residues. CDR3 bases: TGTGCCAGCAGTAAATGGGGACTAGGGGACGAGCAGTACTTC. This encodes CASSKWGLGDEQYF.

This clonotype was counted ten times or more. J is TRBJ2-4 and V is TRBV4-2, with D uncertain. Trimming pared 2 bases from V and 6 bases from J, leaving 14 bases between. The CDR3 is 15 residues long. Germline CDR1 reads LGHNA; CDR2 reads YNFKEQ. CDR3 residues: CASSQPGLIGNIQYF. The CDR3 coding sequence is TGTGCCAGCAGCCAACCGGGTCTAATCGGAAACATTCAGTACTTC.

By share, this clonotype counts as medium-sized. The chain recombines TRBV7-8 with TRBJ2-7; no definite D call. The germline V gene encodes CDR1 SGHVS and CDR2 FQNEAQ. The CDR3 contains 13 residues. The V end lost 5 bases, the J end lost 5 bases, and 13 bases lay between the germline ends. The CDR3 protein is CASSPPAADEQYF. DNA for the CDR3: TGTGCCAGCAGCCCCCCGGCGGCAGACGAGCAGTACTTC. Full variable domain (missing parts from reference TRBV7-8 and TRBJ2-7): GAGVSQSPRYKVAKRGQDVALRCDPISGHVSLFWYQQALGQGPEFLTYFQNEAQLDKSGLPSDRFFAERPEGSVSTLKIQRTQQEDSAVYLCASSPPAADEQYFGPGTRLTVT.

Ten or more counts support this clonotype. The chain couples TRBV28 to TRBJ2-7; possibly TRBD1 for D (5 bases). Trimming took 5 bases from V and 0 from J, leaving 11 bases between them. The CDR3 runs 14 residues. The germline V gene encodes CDR1 MDHEN and CDR2 SYDVKM. CDR3 coding DNA: TGTGCCAGCAGTCCCTTACAGGCCTCCTACGAGCAGTACTTC. Its translation: CASSPLQASYEQYF.

CDR3 protein: CASSAQGFADYGYTF. The CDR3 DNA reads as TGTGCCAGCAGTGCACAGGGTTTTGCTGACTATGGCTACACCTTC. This chain connects TRBV28 to TRBJ1-2, with D possibly TRBD1 on 6 matching bases. Looked up from germline, CDR1 is MDHEN and CDR2 is SYDVKM. CDR3 length equals 15 residues. V was pared by 5 bases and J by 3 bases, with 16 bases between.

The V gene is TRBV18, the J gene TRBJ2-5; TRBD2 aligns across 7 bases. This CDR3 is 15 amino acids long. Germline CDR1 KGHSH, CDR2 LQKENI. V shed 1 base, J shed 5 bases, and the junction held 7 bases outside the gene matches. The CDR3 here is CASSPLQRDRETQYF. The CDR3 DNA sequence: TGTGCCAGCTCACCACTTCAGCGGGATAGGGAGACCCAGTACTTC.

This chain joins TRBV25-1 and TRBJ1-3; 10 nucleotides line up with TRBD1. V lost 6 bases to trimming and J lost 0 bases; unmatched junction nucleotides: 2. The germline CDR1 and CDR2 sequences are MGHDK and SYGVNS. The CDR3 is made up of 15 amino acids. CDR3: CASRGQGYSGNTIYF. CDR3 in DNA: TGTGCCAGCAGGGGACAGGGGTACTCTGGAAACACCATATATTTT.

The genes are TRBV20-1 and TRBJ2-5; TRBD2 might be the D (5 bases). In germline, CDR1 is DFQATT, CDR2 SNEGSKA (reference sequence). V shed 2 bases and J shed 4 bases, with 14 bases lying between them. There are 14 residues in the CDR3. CDR3 in amino acids: CSARRFGGLETQYF. CDR3 coding DNA: TGCAGTGCTAGACGGTTCGGCGGACTAGAGACCCAGTACTTC.

This clonotype was found many times. The chain carries TRBV11-2 and TRBJ2-7, with D possibly TRBD2 on 6 matching bases. Germline CDR1 reads SGHAT; CDR2 reads FQNNGV. V lost 4 bases, J lost 4 bases, and 14 bases lay in between. The CDR3 is 14 residues long. CDR3 sequence reads: CASSSRLSGYEQYF. Here the CDR3 DNA reads TGTGCCAGCAGCTCGCGCCTGAGCGGGTACGAGCAGTACTTC.